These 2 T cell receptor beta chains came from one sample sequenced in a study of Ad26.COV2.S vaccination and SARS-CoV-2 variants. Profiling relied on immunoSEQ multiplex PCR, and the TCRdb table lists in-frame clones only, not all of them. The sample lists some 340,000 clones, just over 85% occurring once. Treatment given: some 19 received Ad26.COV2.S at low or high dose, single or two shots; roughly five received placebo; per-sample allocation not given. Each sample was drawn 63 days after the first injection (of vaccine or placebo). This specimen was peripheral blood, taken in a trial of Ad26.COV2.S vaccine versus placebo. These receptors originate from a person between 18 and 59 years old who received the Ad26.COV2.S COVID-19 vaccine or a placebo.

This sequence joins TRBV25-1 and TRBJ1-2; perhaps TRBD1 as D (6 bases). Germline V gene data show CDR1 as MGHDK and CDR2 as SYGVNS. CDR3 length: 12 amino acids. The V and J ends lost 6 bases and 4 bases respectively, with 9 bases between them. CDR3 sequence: CASRQGRYGYTF. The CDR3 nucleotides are TGTGCCAGCAGACAGGGCCGCTATGGCTACACCTTC.

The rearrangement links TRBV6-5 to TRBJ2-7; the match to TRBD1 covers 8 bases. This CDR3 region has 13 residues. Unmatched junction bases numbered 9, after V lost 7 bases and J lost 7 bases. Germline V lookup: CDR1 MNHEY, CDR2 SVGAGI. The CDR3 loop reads CASKTGVPLEQYF. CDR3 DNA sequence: TGTGCCAGCAAGACAGGGGTCCCCCTGGAGCAGTACTTC.